The T cell receptor beta chain under discussion was sequenced for a study of blood T cell repertoires in COVID-19. Study in general: The United States, Italy and Spain provided the acute and convalescent COVID-19 samples. Nucleic acid was either cDNA or gDNA, and it came from T cells, B-cell-depleted T cells, or PBMCs.

The germline V gene has CDR1 SGHVS and CDR2 FQNEAQ. The CDR3 runs to 16 residues. V lost 0 bases and J lost 4, with 13 bases in between. Sequenced by immunoSEQ multiplex PCR; TCRdb stores in-frame clones only, minus some. The sample holds 200,000 or so clones, 86% seen once. Across over 20 US areas, participants ranged in age from 18 to 89 years. The chain combines TRBV7-8 with TRBJ1-3; tentative D call: TRBD1 (6 bases). The sequencing input was PBMCs or T cells enriched from blood (not recorded which). The receptor comes from a woman aged 40 to 50 with acute COVID-19. The CDR3 sequence is CASSLASGDGGNTIYF. The CDR3, as DNA: TGTGCCAGCAGCTTAGCTTCAGGGGATGGAGGAAACACCATATATTTT.